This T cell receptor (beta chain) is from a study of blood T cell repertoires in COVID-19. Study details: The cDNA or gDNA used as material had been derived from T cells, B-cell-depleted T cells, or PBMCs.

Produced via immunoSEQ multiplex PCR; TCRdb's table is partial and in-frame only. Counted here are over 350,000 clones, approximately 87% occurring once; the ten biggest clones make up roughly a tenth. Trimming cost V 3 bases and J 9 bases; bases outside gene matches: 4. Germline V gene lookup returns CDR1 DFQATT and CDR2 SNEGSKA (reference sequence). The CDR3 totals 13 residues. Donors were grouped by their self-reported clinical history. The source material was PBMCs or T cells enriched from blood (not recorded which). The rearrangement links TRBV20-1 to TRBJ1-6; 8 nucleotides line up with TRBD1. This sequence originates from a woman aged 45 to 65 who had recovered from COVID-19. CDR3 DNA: TGCAGTGCTAGTCAGGGGGCCGGTTCACCCCTCCACTTT. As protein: CSASQGAGSPLHF.